A selection of T cell receptor beta chains follows, all from one sample in a study of vaccination and CD4 T cells after COVID-19. Their recognized antigens are unknown. From the PCR reads, TCRdb called clonotypes with MiXCR, one entry per CDR3 protein. In the table there are over 15,000 distinct CDR3 sequences, roughly 50% of which are singletons. The sequenced material came from CD4+ T cells from blood, cultured in vitro. These receptors originate from a human donor who had recovered from COVID-19. Each CDR3 is given without its conserved first and last residue. Each record gives: CDR3 protein, D gene, V gene. D genes are given only for firm matches.

SARTPSGNTIY | . | TRBV20-1
ASSPGGTLGPHNEQF | . | TRBV6-2/TRBV6-3
AISESTVRQNTEAF | . | TRBV10-3
ASSLGQGFYEQY | TRBD1 | TRBV7-6
ATRKGHVGSEAF | . | TRBV24-1
ASSETSYGYT | . | TRBV2
SAAFPDRAHGYT | TRBD1 | TRBV20-1
ASRPPRSSYNEQF | . | TRBV11-2
ASSQGGEKLF | . | TRBV3-1
ATSRQLQETQY | . | TRBV15
SGRGRGASTDTQY | . | TRBV20-1
AISESASGSSYEQY | TRBD2 | TRBV10-3
ASSPRTGTDTQY | . | TRBV28